This record covers a single TCR beta chain. As yet, its antigen is unknown. This sample was taken from a study of T cells in localized non-small cell lung cancer. V dropped 2 bases and J dropped 9 bases, with 13 bases sitting between them. The length of the CDR3 is 12 residues. Germline V gene sequence: CDR1 SQVTM, CDR2 ANQGSEA. Some clones are missing from TCRdb's copy, which holds only in-frame ones; the method was immunoSEQ multiplex PCR. This table has about 51,000 clones, approximately 81% appearing once. Study-level results: There was higher T cell clonality in uninvolved adjacent lung than in tumor, and it was highest there. Adjacent lung tissue had a median roughly 55 of the top 100 clones found in the tumor.

The sample consisted of peripheral blood mononuclear cells, taken before any cancer treatment. The chain joins TRBV29-1 to TRBJ2-5, with D perhaps TRBD2 (6 bases). This receptor was identified in a man aged 35 to 70 with stage III lung adenocarcinoma. CDR3 bases: TGCAGCGTTGAATTTGGAGGGGAGGCCCAGTACTTC. Its protein is CSVEFGGEAQYF.